This is a list of T cell receptor beta chains from one sample in a study of blood T cell repertoires in COVID-19. The method was immunoSEQ multiplex PCR; TCRdb's version includes in-frame clones alone and lacks a portion of them. Seen here are 190,000 or so clones, 85% observed once, and the top ten hold around 19%. Input material: PBMCs or T cells enriched from blood (not recorded which). The receptors shown here come from a man aged 40-49 years who had recovered from COVID-19. The CDR3 runs from the conserved cysteine through the conserved F or W. Size tells how often a clone was seen (once, few, many) or the class of an expanded clone, and some rows leave it out.

>TRBV28|NA
CASSLYAPGTRGEQFF
>TRBV2|once
CASNYRGPSSYNEQFF
>TRBV9|once
CASSETLAREGDTQYF
>TRBV5-5|NA
CASSVGSRGVTEAFF
>TRBV10-1|NA
CASSESGTGDYEQYF
>TRBV9|NA
CASSVGAGGSNEQFF
>TRBV4-1|NA
CASSQATGTVFTF
>TRBV19|NA
CASRKTRSNEQFF
>TRBV5-1|once
CASSTSTGAGGQETQYF
>TRBV5-1|NA
CASSLFSGSTNEQFF
>TRBV6-5|NA
CASSSPGTSGYEQYF
>TRBV28|NA
CASSPPGTSGTSYEQYF
>TRBV4-1|NA
CASSQVSGYTF
>TRBV19|few
CASSIVGSGYTF
>TRBV21-1|NA
CASSKTFFPTGTSYNEQFF
>TRBV14|few
CASSQDLSSPLHF
>TRBV11-3|NA
CASSLKTSGRADTQYF
>TRBV19|NA
CASSETSGSLTYNEQFF
>TRBV7-7|NA
CASSLMFGGASETQYF
>TRBV20-1|NA
CSASFDRGRANEKLFF